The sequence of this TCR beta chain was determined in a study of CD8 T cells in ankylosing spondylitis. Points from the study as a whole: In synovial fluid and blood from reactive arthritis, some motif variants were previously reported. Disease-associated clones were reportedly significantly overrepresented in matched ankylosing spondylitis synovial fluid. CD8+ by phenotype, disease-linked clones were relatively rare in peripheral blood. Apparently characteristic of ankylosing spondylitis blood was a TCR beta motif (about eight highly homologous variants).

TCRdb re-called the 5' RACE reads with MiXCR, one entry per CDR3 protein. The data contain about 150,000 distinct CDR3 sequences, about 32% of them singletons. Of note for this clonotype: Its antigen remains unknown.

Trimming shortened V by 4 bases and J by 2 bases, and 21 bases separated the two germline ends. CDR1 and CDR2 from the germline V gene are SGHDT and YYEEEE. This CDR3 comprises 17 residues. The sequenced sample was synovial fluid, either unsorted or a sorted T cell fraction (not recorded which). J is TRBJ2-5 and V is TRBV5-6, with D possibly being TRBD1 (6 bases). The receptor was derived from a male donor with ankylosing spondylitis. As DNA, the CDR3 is TGTGCCAGCAGCCGAGGGGGAGACCTAGGGAGACAAGAGACCCAGTACTTC. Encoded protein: CASSRGGDLGRQETQYF.